The entry below gives a single T cell receptor (beta chain) sequence along with its context. Its antigen is undetermined. All donors were healthy HIV-negative adults lacking recent acute infections or vaccinations. This CDR3 has 15 amino acids. V lost 0 bases, J lost 7 bases, and 15 bases lay in between. The germline gives CDR1 SGHTA, CDR2 FQGTGA. This record comes from a study of shared clonotypes between healthy human individuals. The assay ran at deep level. Input per replicate PCR of unsorted PBMC was about 0.3 ug DNA, corresponding to around 30,000 T cell genomes. Profiled with immunoSEQ multiplex PCR; TCRdb holds only in-frame clones, not every one. This sample has roughly 480,000 clones; around 79% occur once, and the top ten carry about an eighth. Overall study findings and caveats: Sequencing depth was expected to influence donor clonotype sharing.

The chain links TRBV7-3 to TRBJ1-2, with unresolved D. This receptor was identified in a woman between 35 and 50 years old in good health. Some clones in this sample may be carry-over from other donors' samples. The sample comprised PBMCs. The CDR3 bases are TGTGCCAGCAGCTTAACCCCCCAACGGGGAGCTGGCTACACCTTC. It yields the protein CASSLTPQRGAGYTF. The full variable domain, its missing parts supplied by reference TRBV7-3 and TRBJ1-2, is GAGVSQTPSNKVTEKGKYVELRCDPISGHTALYWYRQSLGQGPEFLIYFQGTGAADDSGLPNDRFFAVRPEGSVSTLKIQRTERGDSAVYLCASSLTPQRGAGYTFGSGTRLTVV.